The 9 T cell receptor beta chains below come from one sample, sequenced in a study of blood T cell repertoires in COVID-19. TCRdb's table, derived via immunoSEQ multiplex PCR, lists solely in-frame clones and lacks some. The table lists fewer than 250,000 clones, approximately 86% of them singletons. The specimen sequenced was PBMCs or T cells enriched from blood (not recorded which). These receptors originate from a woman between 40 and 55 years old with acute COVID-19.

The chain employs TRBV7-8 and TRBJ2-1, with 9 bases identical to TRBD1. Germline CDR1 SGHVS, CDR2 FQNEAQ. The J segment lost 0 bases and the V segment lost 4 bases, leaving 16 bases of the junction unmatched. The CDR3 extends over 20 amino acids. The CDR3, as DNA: TGTGCCAGCAGCTCCCCCCTCGTCTCGACAGGGGGGAGCTCCTACAATGAGCAGTTCTTC. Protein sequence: CASSSPLVSTGGSSYNEQFF.

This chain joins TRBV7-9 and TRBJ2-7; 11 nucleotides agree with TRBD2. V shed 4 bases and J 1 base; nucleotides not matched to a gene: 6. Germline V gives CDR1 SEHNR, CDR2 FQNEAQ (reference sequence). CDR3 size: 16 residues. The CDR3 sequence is CASSSIAGGISYEQYF. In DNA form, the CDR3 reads TGTGCCAGCAGCTCGATAGCGGGAGGGATTTCCTACGAGCAGTACTTC.

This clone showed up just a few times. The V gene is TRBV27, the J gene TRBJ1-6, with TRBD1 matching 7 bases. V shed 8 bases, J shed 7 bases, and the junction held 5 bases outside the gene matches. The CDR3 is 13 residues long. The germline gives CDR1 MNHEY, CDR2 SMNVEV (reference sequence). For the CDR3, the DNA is TGTGCCAGCCACAGGGGTCGGAATTCACCCCTCCACTTT. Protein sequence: CASHRGRNSPLHF.

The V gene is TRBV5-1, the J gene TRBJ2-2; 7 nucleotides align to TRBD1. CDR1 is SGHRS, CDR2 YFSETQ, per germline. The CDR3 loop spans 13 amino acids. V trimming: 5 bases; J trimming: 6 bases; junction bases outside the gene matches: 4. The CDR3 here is CASSRDSPGELFF. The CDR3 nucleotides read TGCGCCAGCAGTCGGGACAGCCCCGGGGAGCTGTTTTTT.

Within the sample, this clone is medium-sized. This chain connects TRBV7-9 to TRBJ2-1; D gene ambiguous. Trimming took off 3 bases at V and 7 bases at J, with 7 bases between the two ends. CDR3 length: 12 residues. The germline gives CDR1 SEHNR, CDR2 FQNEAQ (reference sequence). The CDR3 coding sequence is TGTGCCAGCAGCTTGTATTATAATGAGCAGTTCTTC. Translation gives CASSLYYNEQFF.

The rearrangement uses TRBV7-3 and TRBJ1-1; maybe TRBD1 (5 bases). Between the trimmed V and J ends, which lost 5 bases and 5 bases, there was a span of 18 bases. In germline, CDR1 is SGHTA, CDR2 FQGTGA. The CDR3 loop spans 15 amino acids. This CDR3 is CASSPSGSGGTEAFF. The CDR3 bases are TGTGCCAGCAGCCCTAGTGGCTCCGGGGGGACTGAAGCTTTCTTT.

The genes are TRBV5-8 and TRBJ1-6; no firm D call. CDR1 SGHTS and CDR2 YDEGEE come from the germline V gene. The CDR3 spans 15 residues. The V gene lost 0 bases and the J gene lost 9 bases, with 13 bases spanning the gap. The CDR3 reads CASSLGTGSASPLHF. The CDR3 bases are TGTGCCAGCAGCTTGGGTACGGGTTCGGCTTCACCCCTCCACTTT. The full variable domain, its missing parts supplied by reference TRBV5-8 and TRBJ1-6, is EAGVTQSPTHLIKTRGQQATLRCSPISGHTSVYWYQQALGLGLQFLLWYDEGEERNRGNFPPRFSGRQFPNYSSELNVNALELEDSALYLCASSLGTGSASPLHFGNGTRLTVT.

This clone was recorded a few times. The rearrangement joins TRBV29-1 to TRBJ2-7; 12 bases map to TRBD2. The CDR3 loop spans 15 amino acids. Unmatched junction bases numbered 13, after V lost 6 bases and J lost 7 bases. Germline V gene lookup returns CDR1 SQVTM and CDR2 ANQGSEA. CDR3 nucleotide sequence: TGCAGCGTCGCTGGACTAGCGGGACCTAATCGTGAGCAGTACTTC. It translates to CSVAGLAGPNREQYF.

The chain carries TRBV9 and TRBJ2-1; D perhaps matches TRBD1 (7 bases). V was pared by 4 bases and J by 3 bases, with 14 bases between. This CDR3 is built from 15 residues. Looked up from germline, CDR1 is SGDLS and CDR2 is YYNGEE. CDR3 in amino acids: CASSNQGGFYNEQFF. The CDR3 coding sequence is TGTGCCAGCAGCAACCAGGGGGGCTTCTACAATGAGCAGTTCTTC. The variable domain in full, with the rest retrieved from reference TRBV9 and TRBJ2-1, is DSGVTQTPKHLITATGQRVTLRCSPRSGDLSVYWYQQSLDQGLQFLIQYYNGEERAKGNILERFSAQQFPDLHSELNLSSLELGDSALYFCASSNQGGFYNEQFFGPGTRLTVL.